The clone carrying this TCR beta chain was observed a handful of times. Its antigen is currently unknown. TCRdb called the 5' RACE reads again in MiXCR, with one record for every CDR3 protein. Altogether around 500,000 distinct CDR3 sequences are present, approximately 14% being singletons, with the ten largest covering 0.4% to 0.55%. This sample was taken from a study of identical twins. Study outcomes and limitations: Out-of-frame beta sequences exhibited a weaker degree of excess twin sharing. The study found that models underestimated out-of-frame TCR alpha sharing in monozygotic twins.

The trim removed 4 bases at V and 0 bases at J, leaving 6 bases unmatched. The V gene's germline CDR1 is SGHAT and CDR2 FQDESV (reference sequence). This CDR3 is built from 16 residues. These data were likewise used in another study, on yellow fever vaccine responses in identical twins. This second study notes: Reportedly, the response of twins' T cells to the vaccine seemed partly convergent, partly personalized.

The sequence was obtained from a woman in her late teens or twenties in good health. This sequence joins TRBV11-1 and TRBJ1-1; 9 positions agree with TRBD1. The sample comprised CD4+ T cells sorted from blood. The CDR3 DNA is TGTGCCAGCAGCTCCCGGGACAGGGTTGTGAACACTGAAGCTTTCTTT. Amino acid sequence: CASSSRDRVVNTEAFF. The whole variable domain, remainder taken from reference TRBV11-1 and TRBJ1-1, is EAEVAQSPRYKITEKSQAVAFWCDPISGHATLYWYRQILGQGPELLVQFQDESVVDDSQLPKDRFSAERLKGVDSTLKIQPAELGDSAMYLCASSSRDRVVNTEAFFGQGTRLTVV.